This entry is about one T cell receptor (beta chain). This sample was taken from a study of cytomegalovirus exposure and HLA in healthy donors. With 60 Vbeta and 13 Jbeta primers, the PCR was carried out. Sequencing was performed with immunoSEQ multiplex PCR; in TCRdb, only in-frame clones are kept and a portion is missing. The sample holds 55,000 to 85,000 clones; 80% to 90% are singletons and the top ten take 2%. Germline V gene lookup returns CDR1 SEHNR and CDR2 FQNEAQ (reference sequence). The CDR3 is 14 residues long. V was clipped by 0 bases and J by 9 bases, with 9 bases between them. Sample: PBMCs. The chain combines TRBV7-9 with TRBJ1-6; D remains ambiguous. The receptor comes from a woman in her 30s in good health and CMV-seronegative. The CDR3 bases are TGTGCCAGCAGCTTAGCCTTGGAGGGTTCACCCCTCCACTTT. This translates into CASSLALEGSPLHF.